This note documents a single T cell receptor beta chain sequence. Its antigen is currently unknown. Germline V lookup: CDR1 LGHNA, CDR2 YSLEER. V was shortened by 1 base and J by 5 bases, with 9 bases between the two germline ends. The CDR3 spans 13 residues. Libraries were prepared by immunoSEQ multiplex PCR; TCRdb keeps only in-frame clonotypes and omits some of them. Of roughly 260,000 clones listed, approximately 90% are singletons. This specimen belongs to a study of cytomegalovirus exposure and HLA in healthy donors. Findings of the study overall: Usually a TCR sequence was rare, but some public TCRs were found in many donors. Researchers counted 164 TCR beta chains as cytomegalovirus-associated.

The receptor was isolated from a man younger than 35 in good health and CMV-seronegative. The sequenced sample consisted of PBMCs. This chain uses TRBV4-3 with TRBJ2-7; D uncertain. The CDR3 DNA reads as TGCGCCAGCAGCCAAGCAGGTCGAAACGAGCAGTACTTC. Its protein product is CASSQAGRNEQYF.